Listed here are 10 T cell receptor beta chains from one sample, sequenced in a study of OX40 agonist ivuxolimab in advanced cancers. TCRdb's copy holds only in-frame clones and misses some; the assay was immunoSEQ multiplex PCR. The sample has about 97,000 clones, roughly nine tenths seen once. Here the sequenced sample was CD4+ or CD8+ T cells sorted from blood, taken in a trial of the OX40 agonist ivuxolimab. Every receptor here comes from an adult with an advanced solid tumor such as melanoma, head and neck, liver or kidney cancer.

The rearrangement joins TRBV7-9 to TRBJ1-3, with 7 bases fitting TRBD1. The CDR3 length is 13 residues. The germline V gene encodes CDR1 SEHNR and CDR2 FQNEAQ (reference sequence). J was trimmed by 8 bases and V by 4 bases; bases with no gene match: 5. The chain's CDR3 is CASSSDRSYTIYF. Here the CDR3 DNA reads TGTGCCAGCAGCTCGGACAGGAGTTACACCATATATTTT.

The chain is built from TRBV11-3 and TRBJ2-7; D remains ambiguous. The CDR3 has 14 residues. With 5 bases removed from V and 0 bases from J, the gap between germline ends came to 11 bases. The germline gives CDR1 SGHNT, CDR2 YENEEA. The CDR3 loop is CASSPFHGSYEQYF. The DNA for the CDR3 is TGTGCCAGCAGCCCATTCCATGGCTCCTACGAGCAGTACTTC.

The chain joins TRBV27 to TRBJ1-2, with 7 bases lining up with TRBD1. This CDR3 contains 13 residues. The J segment lost 7 bases and the V segment lost 5 bases, leaving 7 bases of the junction unmatched. Per the germline V gene, CDR1 is MNHEY and CDR2 is SMNVEV (reference sequence). The CDR3 DNA sequence: TGTGCCAGCAGTCCGACAGGGAACCGTGGCTACACCTTC. The encoded protein is CASSPTGNRGYTF.

The chain couples TRBV5-1 to TRBJ2-3; a possible D gene is TRBD2 (7 bases). V was clipped by 4 bases and J by 1 base, with 16 bases between them. The CDR3 sequence is 16 residues long. Germline lookup yields CDR1 SGHRS and CDR2 YFSETQ. As DNA, the CDR3 is TGCGCCAGCAGCGCCTTCGGCGGGGGCCGCACAGATACGCAGTATTTT. It yields the protein CASSAFGGGRTDTQYF.

The chain employs TRBV30 and TRBJ2-7, with D hard to call. The CDR3 is 13 amino acids. The germline CDR1 and CDR2 sequences are GTSNPN and SVGIG (reference sequence). Trimming took off 2 bases at V and 4 bases at J, with 12 bases between the two ends. CDR3 in amino acids: CAWSPHYTYEQYF. CDR3 DNA sequence: TGTGCCTGGAGTCCACACTATACATACGAGCAGTACTTC.

This sequence joins TRBV7-3 and TRBJ1-1; D is ambiguous. Trimming cost V 2 bases and J 1 base, with 8 bases left between them. CDR3 size: 14 residues. CDR1 SGHTA and CDR2 FQGTGA come from the germline V gene. The CDR3 nucleotides read TGTGCCAGCAGCTTACACGGTTCGAACACTGAAGCTTTCTTT. Its protein product is CASSLHGSNTEAFF.

The rearrangement links TRBV6-5 to TRBJ2-3; D is possibly TRBD1 (6 bases). Germline V gene lookup returns CDR1 MNHEY and CDR2 SVGAGI. The CDR3 is 13 residues long. V shed 6 bases and J shed 4 bases, with 11 bases lying between them. Here the CDR3 DNA reads TGTGCCAGCAGCCTACAGGGTCCAGATACGCAGTATTTT. Protein product: CASSLQGPDTQYF.

The chain carries TRBV6-6 and TRBJ1-3, with 7 bases matching TRBD1. V was clipped by 7 bases and J by 2 bases; unmatched bases: 5. This CDR3 is built from 14 residues. The germline V gene encodes CDR1 MNHNY and CDR2 SVGAGI (reference sequence). The CDR3 loop is CASKGAEAGNTIYF. In nucleotides, the CDR3 is TGTGCCAGCAAGGGGGCTGAAGCTGGAAACACCATATATTTT.

On this clone: The junction departs from germline at one end; a sequencing error may be responsible. The J gene is TRBJ2-7, the V gene TRBV11-2, with 10 bases that match TRBD2. Germline CDR1 is SGHAT and CDR2 is FQNNGV. This CDR3 has 12 residues. The CDR3 is CASSLELAGPDF. The CDR3 DNA is TGTGCCAGCAGCTTAGAACTAGCGGGACCAGACTTC.

The rearrangement uses TRBV19 and TRBJ2-7; 11 bases line up with TRBD1. The length of the CDR3 is 15 residues. Trimming cost V 5 bases and J 5 bases; bases outside gene matches: 8. The germline CDR1 and CDR2 sequences are LNHDA and SQIVND (reference sequence). The CDR3, as DNA: TGTGCCAGTAGTCCAACCGGGACAGGGGGACACGAGCAGTACTTC. This translates into CASSPTGTGGHEQYF.